A selection of T cell receptor beta chains follows, all from one sample in a study of T cells in pancreatic ductal adenocarcinoma. The data were produced by immunoSEQ multiplex PCR, yet TCRdb's version contains in-frame clones alone and is incomplete. The repertoire includes about 29,000 clones, approximately 90% of them detected once, and roughly 2% sits in the top ten. Sequenced sample: PBMCs. The receptors were sampled from a human donor with pancreatic ductal adenocarcinoma. Each CDR3 is given with its conserved first and last residue. The D gene is left open where the match is weak. Part of the rows lack a size; the others show once, few, many or a class for expanded clones.

TRBV2	TRBJ1-1	TRBD1	-	CASRNSRTGATEAFF	TGTGCCAGCAGAAACTCCCGGACAGGGGCGACTGAAGCTTTCTTT
TRBV5-8	TRBJ2-1	-	-	CASSPARGGRGLNEQFF	TGTGCCAGCAGCCCCGCCAGAGGCGGCAGGGGTTTAAATGAGCAGTTCTTC
TRBV27	TRBJ2-3	TRBD2	-	CASSSRQSRLARGADTQYF	TGTGCCAGCAGTTCCCGCCAAAGCCGACTAGCGAGAGGGGCAGATACGCAGTATTTT
TRBV18	TRBJ2-3	-	-	CASSPMGGAATDTQYF	TGTGCCAGCTCACCGATGGGGGGCGCGGCCACAGATACGCAGTATTTT
TRBV4-3	TRBJ1-2	TRBD1	-	CASSQEGGQTYGYTF	TGCGCCAGCAGCCAAGAAGGGGGACAGACCTATGGCTACACCTTC
TRBV2	TRBJ1-1	-	-	CASSPGQETEAFF	TGTGCCAGCAGTCCCGGACAAGAAACTGAAGCTTTCTTT
TRBV30	TRBJ2-7	-	-	CAWSVLGGLGEQYF	TGTGCCTGGAGTGTACTAGGAGGCCTGGGCGAGCAGTACTTC
TRBV19	TRBJ2-5	TRBD2	-	CASSNLTSGGETQYF	TGTGCCAGTAGTAATTTGACTAGCGGCGGTGAGACCCAGTACTTC
TRBV6-5	TRBJ2-3	-	-	CASSRTSTDTQYF	TGTGCCAGCAGTAGAACTAGCACAGATACGCAGTATTTT
TRBV15	TRBJ1-2	TRBD1	-	CATSRVTGANYGYTF	TGTGCCACCAGCAGAGTTACAGGGGCTAACTATGGCTACACCTTC
TRBV11-2	TRBJ2-1	TRBD2	-	CASSLEGTSGYNEQFF	TGTGCCAGCAGCCTAGAGGGGACTAGCGGTTACAATGAGCAGTTCTTC
TRBV19	TRBJ1-4	-	-	CASSTGGGNEKLFF	TGTGCCAGTAGTACAGGTGGTGGTAATGAAAAACTGTTTTTT
TRBV5-4	TRBJ1-1	-	-	CASSLGPTGAFF	TGTGCCAGCAGCTTGGGGCCGACTGGGGCTTTCTTT
TRBV6-5	TRBJ1-4	-	-	CASSYSTATNEKLFF	TGTGCCAGCAGTTACAGCACTGCAACTAATGAAAAACTGTTTTTT
TRBV6-5	TRBJ2-1	-	-	CASKFQEGYEQFF	TGTGCCAGCAAATTTCAGGAGGGTTATGAGCAGTTCTTC
TRBV15	TRBJ2-1	-	-	CATSRSSGFYNEQFF	TGTGCCACCAGCCGTAGTTCGGGCTTCTACAATGAGCAGTTCTTC
TRBV27	TRBJ1-2	-	-	CASSSDPWGGYTF	TGTGCCAGCAGTTCGGACCCTTGGGGAGGCTACACCTTC
TRBV21-1	TRBJ2-4	-	-	CASSKYRSRGAKNIQYF	TGTGCCAGCAGCAAATATCGGTCCAGGGGGGCCAAAAACATTCAGTACTTC
TRBV7-2	TRBJ2-2	TRBD2	-	CASSLEGLAAGANTGELFF	TGTGCCAGCAGCTTAGAGGGACTAGCGGCCGGTGCGAACACCGGGGAGCTGTTTTTT
TRBV11-3	TRBJ1-1	-	-	CASSSPRGGALYTEAFF	TGTGCCAGCAGCTCCCCGAGGGGTGGGGCGTTGTACACTGAAGCTTTCTTT
TRBV28	TRBJ1-3	-	-	CASSLGSLSGNTIYF	TGTGCCAGCAGTTTAGGTTCACTCTCTGGAAACACCATATATTTT
TRBV7-9	TRBJ1-2	-	-	CASSSKGGSLINYGYTF	TGTGCCAGCAGCTCCAAGGGGGGCAGCCTGATAAACTATGGCTACACCTTC
TRBV5-8	TRBJ2-1	-	-	CASSLSRNEQFF	TGTGCCAGCAGCTTGTCCCGGAATGAGCAGTTCTTC
TRBV5-4	TRBJ1-2	-	-	CASSPPGNNYGYTF	TGTGCCAGCAGCCCGCCAGGGAACAACTATGGCTACACCTTC
TRBV5-5	TRBJ1-3	-	-	CASSLTWAGSGNTIYF	TGTGCCAGCAGCTTGACGTGGGCGGGGTCTGGAAACACCATATATTTT
TRBV11-1	TRBJ1-1	-	-	CASSLDMNTEAFF	TGTGCCAGCAGCCTAGATATGAACACTGAAGCTTTCTTT
TRBV5-1	TRBJ2-7	TRBD2	-	CASSGTGTSGRADEQYF	TGCGCCAGCAGCGGAACCGGGACTAGCGGGAGGGCCGACGAGCAGTACTTC
TRBV30	TRBJ2-3	TRBD2	once	CAWSDPGLAARDTQYF	TGTGCCTGGAGTGATCCGGGACTAGCGGCAAGAGATACGCAGTATTTT
TRBV27	TRBJ2-5	-	-	CASPSRQNQRRETQYF	TGTGCCAGTCCTAGCCGACAGAATCAAAGGAGGGAGACCCAGTACTTC
TRBV19	TRBJ2-5	TRBD2	-	CASSIAPASGGETQYF	TGTGCCAGTAGTATAGCTCCCGCTAGCGGGGGAGAGACCCAGTACTTC
TRBV27	TRBJ1-1	TRBD1	once	CASSLTGGAFTEAFF	TGTGCCAGCAGTTTAACAGGGGGCGCTTTCACTGAAGCTTTCTTT
TRBV4-3	TRBJ1-4	TRBD1	-	CASSPGTATNEKLFF	TGCGCCAGCAGTCCAGGGACAGCAACTAATGAAAAACTGTTTTTT
TRBV7-9	TRBJ1-6	-	-	CASSLGRDNSPLHF	TGTGCCAGCAGCTTAGGGAGGGATAATTCACCCCTCCACTTT
TRBV29-1	TRBJ2-2	TRBD2	-	CSASEGLAGGAGELFF	TGCAGCGCCTCAGAGGGACTAGCGGGAGGAGCCGGGGAGCTGTTTTTT
TRBV18	TRBJ1-1	-	-	CASSPPGGIATEAFF	TGTGCCAGCTCACCCCCGGGGGGGATTGCCACTGAAGCTTTCTTT
TRBV9	TRBJ2-3	-	-	CASSLLADTQYF	TGTGCCAGCAGCCTTTTAGCAGATACGCAGTATTTT
TRBV7-9	TRBJ2-7	-	-	CASSFGFYEQYF	TGTGCCAGCAGCTTCGGCTTTTACGAGCAGTACTTC
TRBV7-9	TRBJ1-2	-	-	CASSFAQGISDGYTF	TGTGCCAGCAGCTTTGCCCAGGGGATATCAGATGGCTACACCTTC
TRBV6-1	TRBJ2-2	-	-	CASMNRGTGELFF	TGTGCCAGCATGAACCGGGGGACTGGGGAGCTGTTTTTT
TRBV19	TRBJ1-5	TRBD1	-	CASSSRDRGDQPQHF	TGTGCCAGTAGTTCCCGGGACAGGGGGGATCAGCCCCAGCATTTT
TRBV6-1	TRBJ1-2	-	few	CASSEARGIYGYTF	TGTGCCAGCAGTGAAGCGCGGGGGATCTATGGCTACACCTTC
TRBV19	TRBJ2-1	-	-	CASSLQHKDFNEQFF	TGTGCCAGTAGTCTTCAACATAAGGACTTCAATGAGCAGTTCTTC
TRBV5-5	TRBJ2-6	-	-	CASSHPLDNASGANVLTF	TGTGCCAGCAGCCACCCCTTGGACAATGCCTCTGGGGCCAACGTCCTGACTTTC
TRBV18	TRBJ1-2	-	-	CASSPPAALGGSNYGYTF	TGTGCCAGCTCACCACCGGCGGCGTTGGGGGGTTCTAACTATGGCTACACCTTC
TRBV6-1	TRBJ2-6	-	-	CASSEGSYSGANVLTF	TGTGCCAGCAGTGAAGGCAGTTACTCTGGGGCCAACGTCCTGACTTTC
TRBV18	TRBJ1-5	TRBD1	-	CASSPQGASNQPQHF	TGTGCCAGCTCACCACAGGGGGCGAGCAATCAGCCCCAGCATTTT
TRBV27	TRBJ2-3	-	-	CASSLSDNPGDTQYF	TGTGCCAGCAGTTTATCGGACAACCCTGGGGATACGCAGTATTTT
TRBV19	TRBJ2-7	TRBD1	-	CASSTPGQPYEQYF	TGTGCCAGTAGTACCCCGGGACAGCCTTACGAGCAGTACTTC
TRBV28	TRBJ2-1	-	-	CASRSLPQDNEQFF	TGTGCCAGCCGCAGCTTGCCGCAGGACAATGAGCAGTTCTTC
TRBV5-6	TRBJ2-2	-	-	CASSLAGNTGELFF	TGTGCCAGCAGCTTGGCAGGAAACACCGGGGAGCTGTTTTTT
TRBV7-6	TRBJ2-7	-	-	CASSPDRATYEQYF	TGTGCCAGCAGTCCGGACAGAGCTACCTACGAGCAGTACTTC
TRBV18	TRBJ2-7	-	-	CASSPTADSYEQYF	TGTGCCAGCTCACCTACGGCAGATTCCTACGAGCAGTACTTC
TRBV18	TRBJ2-3	TRBD2	-	CASSPPGTSAQYF	TGTGCCAGCTCACCACCCGGGACTAGCGCGCAGTATTTT
TRBV18	TRBJ2-7	TRBD2	-	CASSPLPPASGRSYEQYF	TGTGCCAGCTCACCACTCCCGCCAGCTAGCGGGAGATCCTACGAGCAGTACTTC
TRBV19	TRBJ2-7	-	-	CASTKRGGYEQYF	TGTGCCAGTACCAAAAGGGGGGGCTACGAGCAGTACTTC
TRBV7-2	TRBJ2-1	TRBD1	-	CASSLVYSSRGTYNEQFF	TGTGCCAGCAGCTTAGTCTACTCTAGCAGGGGGACCTACAATGAGCAGTTCTTC
TRBV9	TRBJ1-2	-	-	CASSVAYGTEANYGYTF	TGTGCCAGCAGCGTAGCGTACGGTACCGAAGCTAACTATGGCTACACCTTC
TRBV25-1	TRBJ2-7	-	-	CASGGDSYEQYF	TGTGCCAGCGGGGGGGACAGCTACGAGCAGTACTTC
TRBV6-6	TRBJ2-3	-	-	CASSTEDTQYF	TGTGCCAGCAGTACTGAAGATACGCAGTATTTT